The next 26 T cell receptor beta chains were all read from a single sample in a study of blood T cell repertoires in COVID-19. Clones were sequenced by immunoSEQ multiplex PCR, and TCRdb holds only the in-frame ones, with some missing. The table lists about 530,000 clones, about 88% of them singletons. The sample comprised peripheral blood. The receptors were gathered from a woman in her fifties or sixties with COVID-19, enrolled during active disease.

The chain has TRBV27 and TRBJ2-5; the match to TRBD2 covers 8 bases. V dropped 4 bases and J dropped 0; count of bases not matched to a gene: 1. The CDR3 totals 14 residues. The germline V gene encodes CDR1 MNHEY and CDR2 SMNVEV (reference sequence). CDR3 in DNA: TGTGCCAGCAGTTATAGCGGGAACCAAGAGACCCAGTACTTC. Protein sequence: CASSYSGNQETQYF.

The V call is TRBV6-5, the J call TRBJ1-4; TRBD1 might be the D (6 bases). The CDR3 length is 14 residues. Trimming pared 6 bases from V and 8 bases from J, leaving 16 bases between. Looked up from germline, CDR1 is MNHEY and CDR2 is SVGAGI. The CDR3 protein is CASSRGGGGEKLFF. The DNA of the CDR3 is TGTGCCAGCAGCCGGGGGGGCGGAGGAGAAAAACTGTTTTTT.

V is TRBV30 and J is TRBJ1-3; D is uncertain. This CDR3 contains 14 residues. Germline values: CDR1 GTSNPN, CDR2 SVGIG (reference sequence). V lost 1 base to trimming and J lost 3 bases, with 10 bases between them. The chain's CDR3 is CAWSEKGGGNTIYF. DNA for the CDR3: TGTGCCTGGAGTGAAAAGGGAGGTGGAAACACCATATATTTT.

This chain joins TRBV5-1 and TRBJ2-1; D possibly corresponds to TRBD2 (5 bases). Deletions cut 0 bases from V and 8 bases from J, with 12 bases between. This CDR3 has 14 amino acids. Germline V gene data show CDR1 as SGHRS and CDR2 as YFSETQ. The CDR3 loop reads CASSLVARRDEQFF. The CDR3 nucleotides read TGCGCCAGCAGCTTGGTTGCTCGGCGGGATGAGCAGTTCTTC.

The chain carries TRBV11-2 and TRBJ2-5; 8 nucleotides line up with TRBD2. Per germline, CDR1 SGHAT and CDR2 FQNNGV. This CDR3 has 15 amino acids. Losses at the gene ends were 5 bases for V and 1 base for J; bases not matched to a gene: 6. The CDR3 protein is CASSLDSGVQETQYF. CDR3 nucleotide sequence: TGTGCCAGCAGCCTCGATAGCGGGGTCCAAGAGACCCAGTACTTC.

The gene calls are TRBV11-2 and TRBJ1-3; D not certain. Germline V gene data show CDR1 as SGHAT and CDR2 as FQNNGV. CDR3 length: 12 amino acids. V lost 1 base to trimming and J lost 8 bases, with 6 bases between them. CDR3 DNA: TGTGCCAGCAGCTTAGGAGTGGACACCATATATTTT. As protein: CASSLGVDTIYF.

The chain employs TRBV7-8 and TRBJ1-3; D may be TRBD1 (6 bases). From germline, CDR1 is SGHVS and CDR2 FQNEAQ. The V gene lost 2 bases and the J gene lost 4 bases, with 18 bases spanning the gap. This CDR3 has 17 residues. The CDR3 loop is CASSLRAGVTQGNTIYF. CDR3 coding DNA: TGTGCCAGCAGCTTAAGGGCAGGGGTGACTCAGGGAAACACCATATATTTT.

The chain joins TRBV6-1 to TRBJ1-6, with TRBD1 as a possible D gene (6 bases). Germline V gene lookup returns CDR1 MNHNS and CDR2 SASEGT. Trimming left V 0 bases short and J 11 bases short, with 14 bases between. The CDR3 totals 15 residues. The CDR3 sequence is CASSEARGGRAPLHF. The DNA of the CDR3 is TGTGCCAGCAGTGAAGCAAGGGGGGGCCGGGCACCCCTCCACTTT.

The chain's CDR3 is CASSVVGGQTAVSGYTF. CDR3 in DNA: TGTGCCAGCAGCGTAGTAGGAGGTCAGACTGCCGTTTCTGGCTACACCTTC. The chain employs TRBV9 and TRBJ1-2, with unresolved D. Germline V CDR1 and CDR2: SGDLS, YYNGEE. This CDR3 is built from 17 residues. Deletions cut 0 bases from V and 7 bases from J, with 22 bases between.

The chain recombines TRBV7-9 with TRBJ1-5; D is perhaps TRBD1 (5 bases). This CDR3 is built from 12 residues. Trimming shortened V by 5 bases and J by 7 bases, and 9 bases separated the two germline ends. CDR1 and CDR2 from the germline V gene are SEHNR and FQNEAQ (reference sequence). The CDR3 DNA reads TGTGCCAGCAGCCTGGACATGCAGCCCCAGCATTTT. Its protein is CASSLDMQPQHF.

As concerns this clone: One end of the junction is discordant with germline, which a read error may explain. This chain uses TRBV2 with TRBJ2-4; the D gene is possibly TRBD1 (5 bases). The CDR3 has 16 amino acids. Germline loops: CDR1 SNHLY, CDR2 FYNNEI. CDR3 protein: CASSEDREIAKNIQYF. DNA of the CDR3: TGTGCCAGCAGCGAAGACAGAGAGATAGCCAAAAACATTCAGTACTTC.

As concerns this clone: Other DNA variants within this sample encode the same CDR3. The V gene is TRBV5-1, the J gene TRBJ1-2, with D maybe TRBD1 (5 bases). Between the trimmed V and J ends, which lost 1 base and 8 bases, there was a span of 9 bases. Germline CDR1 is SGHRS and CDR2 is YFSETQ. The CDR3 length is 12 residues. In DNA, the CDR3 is TGCGCCAGCAGCTTGCAAGGGGAAGGCTACACCTTC. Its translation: CASSLQGEGYTF. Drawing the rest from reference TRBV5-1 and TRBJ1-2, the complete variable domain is KAGVTQTPRYLIKTRGQQVTLSCSPISGHRSVSWYQQTPGQGLQFLFEYFSETQRNKGNFPGRFSGRQFSNSRSEMNVSTLELGDSALYLCASSLQGEGYTFGSGTRLTVV.

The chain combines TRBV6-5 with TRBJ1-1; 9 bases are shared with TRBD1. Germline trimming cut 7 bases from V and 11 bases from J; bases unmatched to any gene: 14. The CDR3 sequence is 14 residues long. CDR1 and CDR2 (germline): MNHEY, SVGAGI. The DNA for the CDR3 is TGTGCCAGCACCGGTCCCGGACAGGGGTTCTTGGCTTTCTTT. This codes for CASTGPGQGFLAFF.

The CDR3: CASSAQLAGGLIDTQYF. CDR3 nucleotide sequence: TGTGCCAGTAGTGCCCAGCTAGCGGGGGGCTTAATAGATACGCAGTATTTT. J is TRBJ2-3 and V is TRBV19, with TRBD2 matching 11 bases. The junction had 12 bases not matched to a gene; V was cut back by 5 bases and J by 5 bases. The CDR3 sequence is 17 residues long. Germline loops: CDR1 LNHDA, CDR2 SQIVND (reference sequence).

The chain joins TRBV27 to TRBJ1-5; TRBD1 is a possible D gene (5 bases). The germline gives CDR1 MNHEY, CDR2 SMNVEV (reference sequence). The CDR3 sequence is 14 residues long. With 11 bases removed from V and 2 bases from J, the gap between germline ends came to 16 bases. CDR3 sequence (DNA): TGTGCCTCACATGACCGGGGGGGCAATCAGCCCCAGCATTTT. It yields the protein CASHDRGGNQPQHF.

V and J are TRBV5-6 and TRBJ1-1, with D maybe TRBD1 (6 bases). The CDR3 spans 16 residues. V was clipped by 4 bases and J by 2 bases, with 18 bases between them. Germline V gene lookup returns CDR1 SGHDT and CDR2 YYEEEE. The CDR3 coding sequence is TGTGCCAGCAGCGGAGCGGACAGAGGTTTAAACACTGAAGCTTTCTTT. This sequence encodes CASSGADRGLNTEAFF.

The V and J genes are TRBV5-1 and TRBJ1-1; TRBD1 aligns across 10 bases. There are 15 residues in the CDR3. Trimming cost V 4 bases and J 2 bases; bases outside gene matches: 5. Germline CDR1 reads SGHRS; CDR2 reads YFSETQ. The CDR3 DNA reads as TGCGCCAGCAGCCCAGGACAGGGGGGAAACACTGAAGCTTTCTTT. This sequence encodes CASSPGQGGNTEAFF. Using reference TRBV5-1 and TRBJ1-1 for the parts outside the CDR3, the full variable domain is KAGVTQTPRYLIKTRGQQVTLSCSPISGHRSVSWYQQTPGQGLQFLFEYFSETQRNKGNFPGRFSGRQFSNSRSEMNVSTLELGDSALYLCASSPGQGGNTEAFFGQGTRLTVV.

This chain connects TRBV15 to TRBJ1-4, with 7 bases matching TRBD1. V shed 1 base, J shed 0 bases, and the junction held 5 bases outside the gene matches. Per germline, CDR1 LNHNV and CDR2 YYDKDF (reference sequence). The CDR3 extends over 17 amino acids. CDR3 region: CATSRVQGGATNEKLFF. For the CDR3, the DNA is TGTGCCACCAGCAGAGTGCAGGGGGGAGCAACTAATGAAAAACTGTTTTTT.

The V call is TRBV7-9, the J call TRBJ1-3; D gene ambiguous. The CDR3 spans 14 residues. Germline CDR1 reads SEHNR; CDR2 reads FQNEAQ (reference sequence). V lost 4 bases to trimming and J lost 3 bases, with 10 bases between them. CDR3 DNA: TGTGCCAGCAGCTCAGGCAGAGTTGGAAACACCATATATTTT. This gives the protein CASSSGRVGNTIYF.

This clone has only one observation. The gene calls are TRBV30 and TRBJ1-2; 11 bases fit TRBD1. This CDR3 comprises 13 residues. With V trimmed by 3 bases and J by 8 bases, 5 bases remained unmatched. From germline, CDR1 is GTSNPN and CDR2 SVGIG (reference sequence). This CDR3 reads CAWSADRGHGYTF. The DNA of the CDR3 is TGTGCCTGGAGCGCGGACAGGGGGCACGGCTACACCTTC. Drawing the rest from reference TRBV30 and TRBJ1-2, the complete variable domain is SQTIHQWPATLVQPVGSPLSLECTVEGTSNPNLYWYRQAAGRGLQLLFYSVGIGQISSEVPQNLSASRPQDRQFILSSKKLLLSDSGFYLCAWSADRGHGYTFGSGTRLTVV.

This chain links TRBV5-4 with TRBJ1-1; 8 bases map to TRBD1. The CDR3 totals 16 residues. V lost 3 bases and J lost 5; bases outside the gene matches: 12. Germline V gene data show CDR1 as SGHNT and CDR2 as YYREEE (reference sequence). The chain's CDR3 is CASSWGNGQGGTEAFF. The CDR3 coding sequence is TGTGCCAGCAGCTGGGGAAACGGACAGGGAGGAACTGAAGCTTTCTTT.

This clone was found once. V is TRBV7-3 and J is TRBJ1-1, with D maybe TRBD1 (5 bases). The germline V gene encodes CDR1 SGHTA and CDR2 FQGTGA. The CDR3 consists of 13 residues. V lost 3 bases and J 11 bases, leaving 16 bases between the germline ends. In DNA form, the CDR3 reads TGTGCCAGCAGCTTCTTTGAGCGGGGCAGGGCTTTCTTT. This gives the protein CASSFFERGRAFF.

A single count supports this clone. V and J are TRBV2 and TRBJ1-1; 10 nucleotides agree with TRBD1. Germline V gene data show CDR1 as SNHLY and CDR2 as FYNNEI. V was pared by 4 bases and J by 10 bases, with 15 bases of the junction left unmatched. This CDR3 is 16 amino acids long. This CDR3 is CASSVYRGQGVVRAFF. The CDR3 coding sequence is TGTGCCAGCAGTGTTTACCGCGGACAGGGGGTTGTTCGAGCTTTCTTT.

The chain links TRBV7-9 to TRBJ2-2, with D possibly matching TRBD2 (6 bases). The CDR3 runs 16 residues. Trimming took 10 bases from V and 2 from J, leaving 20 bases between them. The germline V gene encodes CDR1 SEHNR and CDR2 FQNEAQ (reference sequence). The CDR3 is CATNSGVADNTGELFF. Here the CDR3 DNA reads TGTGCCACAAATTCCGGGGTAGCGGACAACACCGGGGAGCTGTTTTTT. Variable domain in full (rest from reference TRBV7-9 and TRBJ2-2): DTGVSQNPRHKITKRGQNVTFRCDPISEHNRLYWYRQTLGQGPEFLTYFQNEAQLEKSRLLSDRFSAERPKGSFSTLEIQRTEQGDSAMYLCATNSGVADNTGELFFGEGSRLTVL.

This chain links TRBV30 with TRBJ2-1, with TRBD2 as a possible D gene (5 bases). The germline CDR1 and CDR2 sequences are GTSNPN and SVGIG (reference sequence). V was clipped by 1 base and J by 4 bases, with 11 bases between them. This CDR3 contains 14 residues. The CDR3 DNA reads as TGTGCCTGGAGTGACCTTTCGGGGTACAATGAGCAGTTCTTC. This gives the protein CAWSDLSGYNEQFF. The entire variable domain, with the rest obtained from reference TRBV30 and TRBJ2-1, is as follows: SQTIHQWPATLVQPVGSPLSLECTVEGTSNPNLYWYRQAAGRGLQLLFYSVGIGQISSEVPQNLSASRPQDRQFILSSKKLLLSDSGFYLCAWSDLSGYNEQFFGPGTRLTVL.

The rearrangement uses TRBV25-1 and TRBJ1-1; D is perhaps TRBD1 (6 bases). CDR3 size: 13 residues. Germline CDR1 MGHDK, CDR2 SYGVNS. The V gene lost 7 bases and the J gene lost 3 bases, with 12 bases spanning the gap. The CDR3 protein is CASKFQGYTEAFF. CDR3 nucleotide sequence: TGTGCCAGCAAATTCCAGGGGTACACTGAAGCTTTCTTT.